This TCR beta chain was retrieved from a study of cytomegalovirus exposure and HLA in healthy donors. Unmatched junction bases numbered 28, after V lost 3 bases and J lost 8 bases. This CDR3 region has 21 residues. The germline CDR1 and CDR2 sequences are SGHDN and FVKESK. Points from the study as a whole: Common viral pathogens were later found to be apparently linked to several of the most significant clusters. The likely explanation for a cluster of highly shared sequence variants was sequencing artifact. There were reportedly fewer N-insertions in an Asian-associated ancestry cluster than the roughly 670-donor mean, in a later analysis.

Use of 60 Vbeta and 13 Jbeta primers characterized the PCR. Data came from immunoSEQ multiplex PCR; TCRdb stores just in-frame clones and leaves some out. The sample lists more than 110,000 clones; roughly four fifths were seen once. With regard to this clone: Antigen: not known.

The sequence was obtained from a human donor in good health. The sequencing input was PBMCs. The V gene is TRBV14, the J gene TRBJ2-1; 7 bases line up with TRBD2. The CDR3 nucleotides read TGTGCCAGCAGCCAGAATAGGGGTCTACCTATCCCCAGCGGGGCCCGGGATGAGCAGTTCTTC. Translation gives CASSQNRGLPIPSGARDEQFF.